One and the same sample provided the 21 T cell receptor beta chains below, sequenced in a study of CD8 T cells in ankylosing spondylitis. MiXCR was run by TCRdb on the 5' RACE reads, yielding one entry per CDR3 protein. Counted here are around 300,000 distinct CDR3 sequences, more than 9% occurring once; the ten biggest clones make up 9.1%. The sequencing sample was made of blood, either unsorted or a sorted T cell fraction (not recorded which). These TCRs come from a female donor with ankylosing spondylitis or in good health (not recorded which).

This clonotype was seen many times. The genes are TRBV5-1 and TRBJ2-5, with a weak D call TRBD2 (5 bases). Germline V gives CDR1 SGHRS, CDR2 YFSETQ. V dropped 5 bases and J dropped 5 bases, with 19 bases sitting between them. The CDR3 sequence is 15 residues long. This CDR3 reads CASRRASNTRETQYF. The CDR3, as DNA: TGCGCCAGCAGGAGGGCTAGTAACACTCGGGAGACCCAGTACTTC.

This clonotype was observed many times. The V call is TRBV2, the J call TRBJ2-1, with 8 bases that match TRBD1. V lost 3 bases, J lost 10 bases, and 5 bases stayed unmatched. This CDR3 is 13 amino acids long. Germline V gene data show CDR1 as SNHLY and CDR2 as FYNNEI. CDR3 region: CASSELTGEEQFF. In DNA, the CDR3 is TGTGCCAGCAGTGAGTTGACAGGGGAGGAGCAGTTCTTC.

This clonotype was recorded many times. The chain links TRBV10-3 to TRBJ1-3; D is uncertain. CDR3 length: 14 residues. Germline CDR1 is ENHRY and CDR2 is SYGVKD. Trimming removed 7 bases from V and 4 bases from J, with 14 bases in between. The DNA of the CDR3 is TGTGCCATCACCACAAACACGGAAGGAAACACCATATATTTT. This codes for CAITTNTEGNTIYF.

Many counts were recorded for this clonotype. The genes are TRBV20-1 and TRBJ2-1, with a possible D match to TRBD2 (5 bases). Germline CDR1 reads DFQATT; CDR2 reads SNEGSKA (reference sequence). The CDR3 has 14 amino acids. The CDR3 DNA reads as TGCAGCCCCAATCCTGGGAGTCTTAGGAATGAGCAGTTCTTC. Translated, it gives CSPNPGSLRNEQFF.

This clonotype was seen a handful of times. The chain employs TRBV10-3 and TRBJ2-7; 7 bases fit TRBD2. Germline values: CDR1 ENHRY, CDR2 SYGVKD. This CDR3 spans 14 amino acids. Trimming took 6 bases from V and 6 from J; bases not matched to a gene: 11. CDR3: CAIRPPGGMFEQYF. The CDR3 nucleotides read TGTGCCATCAGACCCCCGGGGGGTATGTTCGAGCAGTACTTC.

This clonotype was detected a few times. The V call is TRBV5-1, the J call TRBJ1-2; D ambiguous. CDR1 and CDR2 from the germline V gene are SGHRS and YFSETQ. This CDR3 is 14 amino acids long. Trimming removed 0 bases at V and 6 bases at J, with 12 bases between. The DNA of the CDR3 is TGCGCCAGCAGCTTGGACGGAGTAGCGGATGGCTACACCTTC. Amino acid sequence: CASSLDGVADGYTF.

This clonotype was seen at least ten times. The chain is built from TRBV29-1 and TRBJ1-2, with a possible D match to TRBD1 (6 bases). V was trimmed by 0 bases and J by 7 bases, leaving 21 bases between them. This CDR3 has 16 amino acids. The V gene's germline CDR1 is SQVTM and CDR2 ANQGSEA. DNA of the CDR3: TGCAGCGTTGAAGACCAGGGGCCTTGGGGTAGGGGTGGCTACACCTTC. Its translation is CSVEDQGPWGRGGYTF.

The chain uses TRBV12-3 or TRBV12-4 and TRBJ2-1, with D possibly being TRBD2 (6 bases). The germline V and J ends were trimmed by 6 bases and 3 bases, with 15 bases remaining between them. This CDR3 comprises 15 residues. CDR3: CASSPSGEVYNEQFF. CDR3 bases: TGTGCCAGCAGCCCTTCGGGGGAGGTCTACAATGAGCAGTTCTTC.

This clonotype was seen more than once but under ten times. J is TRBJ2-3 and V is TRBV7-2; 9 bases map to TRBD2. This CDR3 spans 15 amino acids. CDR1 is SGHTA, CDR2 FQGNSA, per germline. J was trimmed by 11 bases and V by 5 bases; bases with no gene match: 14. CDR3 residues: CASSHESLAGPEQYF. The DNA of the CDR3 is TGTGCCAGCAGCCACGAGAGCCTAGCGGGACCAGAGCAGTATTTT. Complete variable domain (other parts from reference TRBV7-2 and TRBJ2-3): GAGVSQSPSNKVTEKGKDVELRCDPISGHTALYWYRQSLGQGLEFLIYFQGNSAPDKSGLPSDRFSAERTGGSVSTLTIQRTQQEDSAVYLCASSHESLAGPEQYFGPGTRLTVL.

This clonotype came up a few times. CDR3 DNA: TGTGCCAGCAGTTGGGCAGGGCCGAACGAGCAGTACTTC. Amino acids: CASSWAGPNEQYF. The V call is TRBV28, the J call TRBJ2-7, with D possibly TRBD1 on 5 matching bases. The CDR3 is 13 amino acids. Trimming removed 4 bases at V and 5 bases at J, with 12 bases between. CDR1 is MDHEN and CDR2 is SYDVKM in the germline V gene.

The V gene is TRBV10-3, the J gene TRBJ1-1; 7 bases align to TRBD1. Germline V gives CDR1 ENHRY, CDR2 SYGVKD. This CDR3 has 15 residues. The ends lost 4 bases at V and 6 bases at J; junction bases unmatched: 11. CDR3 sequence: CAISAQTGQGAEAFF. For the CDR3, the DNA is TGTGCCATCAGTGCCCAGACAGGGCAAGGCGCTGAAGCTTTCTTT.

In its sample, this clonotype was seen many times. The chain employs TRBV20-1 and TRBJ1-3, with D possibly being TRBD1 (6 bases). The CDR3 covers 16 residues. Germline V gene lookup returns CDR1 DFQATT and CDR2 SNEGSKA (reference sequence). The V end was cut by 3 bases, the J end by 1 base, with 16 bases between. The CDR3 coding sequence is TGCAGTGCTAGGGGATCAGGGGCCCGGTCTGGAAACACCATATATTTT. Protein product: CSARGSGARSGNTIYF.

This clonotype was counted at least ten times. V and J are TRBV5-6 and TRBJ2-2; TRBD2 matches 7 bases. Germline CDR1 reads SGHDT; CDR2 reads YYEEEE. V dropped 2 bases and J dropped 0; count of bases not matched to a gene: 7. The CDR3 runs 17 residues. CDR3 in DNA: TGTGCCAGCAGCTTCGTGGGAGGGAACGCGAACACCGGGGAGCTGTTTTTT. It translates to CASSFVGGNANTGELFF.

This clonotype was seen many times. A read error may produce the germline difference seen at one junction end. This rearrangement joins TRBV5-1 to TRBJ2-7, with TRBD1 as a possible D gene (6 bases). Germline V gives CDR1 SGHRS, CDR2 YFSETQ. The CDR3 contains 13 residues. The CDR3 is CASSLDRSYEQYF. Written as DNA, the CDR3 is TGTGCCAGCAGTTTAGACAGGTCCTACGAGCAGTACTTC.

This clonotype was detected a few times. The J gene is TRBJ2-7, the V gene TRBV20-1; weak D call: TRBD2 (6 bases). Per the germline V gene, CDR1 is DFQATT and CDR2 is SNEGSKA (reference sequence). V was pared by 3 bases and J by 6 bases, with 18 bases between. The CDR3 is made up of 14 amino acids. The CDR3 DNA follows: TGCAGTGCTAGTCGGCTAGCGTTGATGAGCGAGCAGTACTTC. Protein: CSASRLALMSEQYF.

The chain links TRBV28 to TRBJ2-3, with a tentative D call TRBD1 (6 bases). The CDR3 totals 13 residues. Germline CDR1 and CDR2: MDHEN and SYDVKM. The V and J ends lost 3 bases and 3 bases respectively, with 7 bases between them. CDR3 DNA sequence: TGTGCCAGCAGTTTTGGACAGACAGATACGCAGTATTTT. This gives the protein CASSFGQTDTQYF.

J is TRBJ2-7 and V is TRBV7-9; TRBD2 might be the D (6 bases). This CDR3 is built from 16 residues. Germline CDR1 SEHNR, CDR2 FQNEAQ (reference sequence). V was shortened by 0 bases and J by 5 bases, with 17 bases between the two germline ends. Here the CDR3 reads CASSLAGGPSIHEQYF. DNA for the CDR3: TGTGCCAGCAGCTTAGCGGGGGGACCGTCTATCCACGAGCAGTACTTC.

Ten or more counts support this clonotype. This chain joins TRBV12-3 or TRBV12-4 and TRBJ2-7; 8 bases are shared with TRBD1. Losses at the gene ends were 3 bases for V and 1 base for J; bases not matched to a gene: 5. CDR3 size: 15 residues. CDR3 sequence: CASSFGQGWSYEQYF. CDR3 DNA: TGTGCCAGCAGTTTCGGACAGGGATGGTCCTACGAGCAGTACTTC.

This clonotype showed up many times. The chain couples TRBV5-1 to TRBJ2-4, with TRBD1 as a possible D gene (5 bases). The ends were cut back, 0 bases at V and 6 bases at J, with 13 bases in the middle. This CDR3 spans 15 amino acids. The V gene's germline CDR1 is SGHRS and CDR2 YFSETQ. The CDR3 DNA follows: TGCGCCAGCAGCTTGGACCCAGGGATTTTAAACATTCAGTACTTC. This encodes CASSLDPGILNIQYF.

This clonotype appeared many times. This chain joins TRBV5-1 and TRBJ2-7; D is uncertain. Germline V lookup: CDR1 SGHRS, CDR2 YFSETQ. Trimming stripped 2 bases from V and 6 bases from J, with 6 bases between. The CDR3 has 11 amino acids. The CDR3 region is CASSFGIEQYF. The CDR3 region has the DNA TGCGCCAGCAGCTTCGGAATCGAGCAGTACTTC.

The chain joins TRBV5-1 to TRBJ1-1; perhaps TRBD1 as D (6 bases). V was cut by 0 bases and J by 4 bases, with 19 bases left in between. The length of the CDR3 is 17 residues. Germline V gene data show CDR1 as SGHRS and CDR2 as YFSETQ. CDR3 in DNA: TGCGCCAGCAGCTTGGCCGGGGGCGCTAGAGTTGGCACTGAAGCTTTCTTT. This translates into CASSLAGGARVGTEAFF. The complete variable domain, with remaining parts taken from reference TRBV5-1 and TRBJ1-1, reads KAGVTQTPRYLIKTRGQQVTLSCSPISGHRSVSWYQQTPGQGLQFLFEYFSETQRNKGNFPGRFSGRQFSNSRSEMNVSTLELGDSALYLCASSLAGGARVGTEAFFGQGTRLTVV.